The 16 T cell receptor beta chains in this list originate from one sample, sequenced in a study of T cell repertoires in cytomegalovirus infection. TCRdb recomputed calls from the reads with MiXCR, one row per CDR3 protein. Of around 570,000 distinct CDR3 sequences detected, roughly 42% appear once; the ten largest clones hold roughly 50%. No antigen is known for these receptors. The source was cultured PBMCs, collected from culture after CMV antigen stimulation. All receptors come from a human donor in good health (CMV status not recorded). Some clones in this sample may be carry-over from other donors' samples.

V and J are TRBV9 and TRBJ2-3; D remains unclear. Looked up from germline, CDR1 is SGDLS and CDR2 is YYNGEE. The ends were cut back, 4 bases at V and 1 base at J, with 13 bases in the middle. This CDR3 is built from 15 residues. The CDR3 coding sequence is TGTGCCAGCAGCCTCCGCAGCGACGGCACAGATACGCAGTATTTT. Protein sequence: CASSLRSDGTDTQYF.

The chain combines TRBV7-2 with TRBJ2-5, with TRBD2 matching over 7 bases. The CDR3 is made up of 13 amino acids. Germline V lookup: CDR1 SGHTA, CDR2 FQGNSA. V was clipped by 7 bases and J by 5 bases; unmatched bases: 7. CDR3 amino acids: CASKTRGEETQYF. The CDR3 DNA reads TGTGCCAGCAAGACCCGGGGGGAGGAGACCCAGTACTTC.

A single count supports this clonotype. J is TRBJ2-6 and V is TRBV5-6; TRBD1 is a possible D gene (5 bases). V gave up 0 bases and J gave up 3 bases, with 10 bases separating them. CDR3 length: 16 amino acids. CDR1 and CDR2 (germline): SGHDT, YYEEEE. CDR3 DNA sequence: TGTGCCAGCAGCTTGGTGGGGCAGGATGGGGCCAACGTCCTGACTTTC. Translation gives CASSLVGQDGANVLTF.

V gene TRBV6-6 combines with J gene TRBJ1-6, with a tentative D call TRBD1 (6 bases). The V gene's germline CDR1 is MNHNY and CDR2 SVGAGI (reference sequence). Trimming stripped 0 bases from V and 14 bases from J, with 20 bases between. There are 16 residues in the CDR3. Written as DNA, the CDR3 is TGTGCCAGCAGTTACTCCAGGGGTTCGCAATCCCTGTCCCTCCACTTT. It encodes CASSYSRGSQSLSLHF.

The chain uses TRBV19 and TRBJ2-7, with TRBD2 as a possible D gene (6 bases). Per germline, CDR1 LNHDA and CDR2 SQIVND (reference sequence). V lost 1 base and J lost 2, with 12 bases in between. The CDR3 is 15 amino acids. Written as DNA, the CDR3 is TGTGCCAGTAGTATAGCCCTTAGCGGCGCCTACGAGCAGTACTTC. Amino acids: CASSIALSGAYEQYF.

The gene calls are TRBV15 and TRBJ2-7; 9 bases align to TRBD2. The CDR3 totals 14 residues. Per the germline V gene, CDR1 is LNHNV and CDR2 is YYDKDF (reference sequence). Losses at the gene ends were 4 bases for V and 6 bases for J; bases not matched to a gene: 7. In DNA, the CDR3 is TGTGCCACCAGCACAAACCTGGGACTAGCCGAGCAGTACTTC. Encoded protein: CATSTNLGLAEQYF. Filled out from reference TRBV15 and TRBJ2-7, the complete variable domain reads DAMVIQNPRYQVTQFGKPVTLSCSQTLNHNVMYWYQQKSSQAPKLLFHYYDKDFNNEADTPDNFQSRRPNTSFCFLDIRSPGLGDTAMYLCATSTNLGLAEQYFGPGTRLTVT.

This clonotype was seen a handful of times. The V gene is TRBV7-9, the J gene TRBJ2-5, with a weak D call TRBD2 (5 bases). In germline, CDR1 is SEHNR, CDR2 FQNEAQ (reference sequence). V was clipped by 11 bases and J by 2 bases, with 15 bases between them. The CDR3 loop spans 13 amino acids. The CDR3 protein is CAGRAGNQETQYF. The CDR3 DNA reads TGTGCCGGAAGGGCCGGGAATCAAGAGACCCAGTACTTC. The full variable domain, its missing parts supplied by reference TRBV7-9 and TRBJ2-5, is DTGVSQNPRHKITKRGQNVTFRCDPISEHNRLYWYRQTLGQGPEFLTYFQNEAQLEKSRLLSDRFSAERPKGSFSTLEIQRTEQGDSAMYLCAGRAGNQETQYFGPGTRLLVL.

This clonotype came up a few times. The chain is built from TRBV6-5 and TRBJ1-1, with D unresolved. Deletions cut 2 bases from V and 1 base from J, with 14 bases between. CDR1 is MNHEY and CDR2 is SVGAGI in the germline V gene. The CDR3 loop spans 16 amino acids. CDR3 protein: CASSYTGVPPNTEAFF. The CDR3 nucleotides are TGTGCCAGCAGTTACACTGGGGTGCCACCGAACACTGAAGCTTTCTTT.

The chain couples TRBV20-1 to TRBJ2-5, with 9 bases that match TRBD2. The CDR3 loop spans 16 amino acids. Trimming took 6 bases from V and 1 from J; bases not matched to a gene: 12. CDR1 and CDR2 (germline): DFQATT, SNEGSKA (reference sequence). The CDR3 loop is CSASSAGGAFQETQYF. DNA for the CDR3: TGCAGTGCCTCCTCGGCGGGGGGGGCTTTCCAAGAGACCCAGTACTTC.

This clonotype was seen a few times. The chain uses TRBV6-5 and TRBJ2-2; possibly TRBD1 or TRBD2 for D (5 bases each). CDR1 is MNHEY, CDR2 SVGAGI, per germline. The CDR3 length is 15 residues. The V end lost 2 bases, the J end lost 5 bases, and 12 bases lay between the germline ends. CDR3 nucleotides: TGTGCCAGCAGTTACGGGGGAGATGGAACCGGGGAGCTGTTTTTT. The encoded protein is CASSYGGDGTGELFF.

The gene calls are TRBV11-2 and TRBJ2-2, with D maybe TRBD2 (5 bases). V was cut by 4 bases and J by 7 bases, with 25 bases left in between. The V gene's germline CDR1 is SGHAT and CDR2 FQNNGV. The CDR3 length is 18 residues. Written as DNA, the CDR3 is TGTGCCAGCAGCTCGGGGATGGGCGGGTACACAATCCACGGGGAGCTGTTTTTT. It translates to CASSSGMGGYTIHGELFF.

This clonotype has just a few counts. The CDR3 is CASSPGRGPEGTQYF. The CDR3, as DNA: TGTGCCAGCAGCCCAGGTAGAGGCCCAGAAGGGACCCAGTACTTC. The J gene is TRBJ2-5, the V gene TRBV7-2; D is undetermined. This CDR3 spans 15 amino acids. Trimming cost V 5 bases and J 7 bases, with 20 bases left between them. Germline CDR1 is SGHTA and CDR2 is FQGNSA.

The rearrangement joins TRBV10-3 to TRBJ2-5, with 12 bases aligning to TRBD2. V shed 3 bases, J shed 3 bases, and the junction held 5 bases outside the gene matches. There are 16 residues in the CDR3. The germline V gene has CDR1 ENHRY and CDR2 SYGVKD. CDR3 loop: CAISDPTSGGKETQYF. The DNA for the CDR3 is TGTGCCATCAGTGACCCTACTAGCGGGGGGAAAGAGACCCAGTACTTC.

J is TRBJ2-2 and V is TRBV7-8, with D possibly matching TRBD1 (6 bases). V was pared by 4 bases and J by 6 bases, with 12 bases between. This CDR3 has 14 residues. Germline V gene lookup returns CDR1 SGHVS and CDR2 FQNEAQ. CDR3 DNA sequence: TGTGCCAGCAGCTCCATTTGGGGGCCCGGGGAGCTGTTTTTT. It yields the protein CASSSIWGPGELFF. Full variable domain (rest looked up from reference TRBV7-8 and TRBJ2-2): GAGVSQSPRYKVAKRGQDVALRCDPISGHVSLFWYQQALGQGPEFLTYFQNEAQLDKSGLPSDRFFAERPEGSVSTLKIQRTQQEDSAVYLCASSSIWGPGELFFGEGSRLTVL.

This clonotype was observed many times. The chain has TRBV7-2 and TRBJ2-5; the D gene is possibly TRBD1 (6 bases). This CDR3 region has 16 residues. V gave up 5 bases and J gave up 5 bases, with 21 bases separating them. Germline CDR1 is SGHTA and CDR2 is FQGNSA. CDR3 bases: TGTGCCAGCAGCCTCTTACAGGGAAGGCAGGGGGAGACCCAGTACTTC. It encodes CASSLLQGRQGETQYF. The whole variable domain, remainder taken from reference TRBV7-2 and TRBJ2-5, is GAGVSQSPSNKVTEKGKDVELRCDPISGHTALYWYRQSLGQGLEFLIYFQGNSAPDKSGLPSDRFSAERTGGSVSTLTIQRTQQEDSAVYLCASSLLQGRQGETQYFGPGTRLLVL.

V and J are TRBV4-1 and TRBJ1-2; TRBD1 might be the D (6 bases). There are 13 residues in the CDR3. V was shortened by 0 bases and J by 8 bases, with 10 bases between the two germline ends. Looked up from germline, CDR1 is MGHRA and CDR2 is YSYEKL. Here the CDR3 DNA reads TGCGCCAGCAGCCAAGACCCAGGGGAAGGCTACACCTTC. It encodes CASSQDPGEGYTF.